This entry describes one TCR beta chain. These data originate in a study of blood T cell repertoires in COVID-19. As for the study in general: Some COVID-19 samples were acute and others convalescent; all came from the United States, Italy and Spain.

The V and J ends lost 4 bases and 10 bases respectively, with 20 bases between them. The CDR3 has 15 amino acids. Germline CDR1 is GTSNPN and CDR2 is SVGIG (reference sequence). Libraries were prepared by immunoSEQ multiplex PCR; TCRdb keeps only in-frame clonotypes and omits some of them. This sample carries approximately 70,000 clones, 80% to 85% of them seen once, and the ten largest clones take roughly 4.8%. The chain recombines TRBV30 with TRBJ1-6, with a weak D call TRBD1 (6 bases). Sequenced sample: peripheral blood. The origin of this receptor is a woman in her fifties or sixties with acute or convalescent COVID-19. DNA for the CDR3: TGTGCCTGGACTCTGAGGCAGGGGCTCGGCTCACCCCTCCACTTT. Translated, it gives CAWTLRQGLGSPLHF.